This T cell receptor beta chain was recorded in a study of T cells in Graves' hyperthyroidism and ophthalmopathy. This clonotype was counted a single time. Amplification of TCR beta CDR3 regions was performed using RNA transcripts as template. Researchers ran a first-round RT-PCR on the TCR CDR3 using the HTBI primer set. TCRdb analysed the multiplex PCR reads with MiXCR anew, one entry per CDR3 protein. The sample shows 500,000 to 750,000 distinct CDR3 sequences, 35% to 55% of them seen only once. The CDR3 extends over 18 amino acids. The ends were cut back, 3 bases at V and 2 bases at J, with 17 bases in the middle. On the basis of clinical symptoms, serum thyroxine and TRAb, thyroid ultrasound and orbital computed tomography, diagnoses were made.

The sample consisted of peripheral blood or thyroid tissue (not recorded which). The chain couples TRBV12-3 or TRBV12-4 to TRBJ2-6, with D perhaps matching TRBD2 (5 bases). This sequence was found in a young woman with Graves' hyperthyroidism. CDR3 bases: TGTGCCAGCAGTTTGGCGGGCAGTAGTGGACCTGGGGCCAACGTCCTGACTTTC. Its translation is CASSLAGSSGPGANVLTF.